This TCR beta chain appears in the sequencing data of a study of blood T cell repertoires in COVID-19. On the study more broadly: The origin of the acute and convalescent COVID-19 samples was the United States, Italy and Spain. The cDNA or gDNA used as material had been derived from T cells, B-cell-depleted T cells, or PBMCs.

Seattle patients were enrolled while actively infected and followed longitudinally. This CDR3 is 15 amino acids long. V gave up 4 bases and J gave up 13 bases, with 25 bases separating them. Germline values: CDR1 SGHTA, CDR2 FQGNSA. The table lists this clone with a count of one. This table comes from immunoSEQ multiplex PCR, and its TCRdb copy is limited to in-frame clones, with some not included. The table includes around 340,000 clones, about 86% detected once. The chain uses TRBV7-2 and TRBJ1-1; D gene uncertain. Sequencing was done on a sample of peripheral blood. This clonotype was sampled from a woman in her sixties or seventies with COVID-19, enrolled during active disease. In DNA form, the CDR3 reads TGTGCCAGCAGCTCCTTCACGTTACTCCTTGGGCGGGTTTTCTTT. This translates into CASSSFTLLLGRVFF.